One sample yielded the 30 T cell receptor beta chains listed below, sequenced in a study of radiotherapy plus CTLA-4 blockade in lung cancer (dated by TCRdb to the late 2010s). Library preparation employed the immunoSEQ multiplex PCR assay. Entries here come from immuneACCESS through TCRdb and include only in-frame sequences with V and J called. Some clones fail to appear in such tables; in the studies checked, an unresolved V gene covers under half of the shortfall, and the cause of the remainder is unknown. Present in this sample are approximately 77,000 clones, under 85% of which were seen just once. The ten largest clones represent about 0.79% of the sample. This sample comprised peripheral blood, obtained from a patient treated with radiotherapy plus ipilimumab. These receptors were collected from a human donor with non-small cell lung cancer who had stable disease on radiotherapy plus ipilimumab.

The chain carries TRBV7-6 and TRBJ1-4; D is unclear. The ends were cut back, 5 bases at V and 8 bases at J, with 9 bases in the middle. Germline V gene sequence: CDR1 SGHVS, CDR2 FNYEAQ. The CDR3 length is 12 residues. This CDR3 is CASSNHEEKLFF. The CDR3 DNA reads as TGTGCCAGCAGCAACCACGAGGAAAAACTGTTTTTT.

This clone was observed a single time. The chain couples TRBV30 to TRBJ1-1; D is ambiguous. The CDR3 is made up of 13 amino acids. V lost 0 bases, J lost 3 bases, and 8 bases lay in between. Germline CDR1 is GTSNPN and CDR2 is SVGIG (reference sequence). The CDR3 is CAWSVGPYTEAFF. CDR3 DNA: TGTGCCTGGAGTGTAGGGCCTTACACTGAAGCTTTCTTT.

This chain connects TRBV5-1 to TRBJ1-4; D is undetermined. Trimming removed 3 bases at V and 8 bases at J, with 14 bases between. This CDR3 comprises 14 residues. Looked up from germline, CDR1 is SGHRS and CDR2 is YFSETQ. The CDR3 bases are TGCGCCAGCAGCTCCGGACGGACTACCGAAAAACTGTTTTTT. It specifies CASSSGRTTEKLFF.

V is TRBV27 and J is TRBJ1-2; D may be TRBD1 (6 bases). CDR3 length: 14 residues. V was cut by 0 bases and J by 4 bases, with 9 bases left in between. From germline, CDR1 is MNHEY and CDR2 SMNVEV (reference sequence). In nucleotides, the CDR3 is TGTGCCAGCAGTTTATCTGGGACAATCTATGGCTACACCTTC. This sequence encodes CASSLSGTIYGYTF.

V is TRBV7-6 and J is TRBJ2-7; TRBD1 matches 8 bases. Germline-derived CDR1 and CDR2 are SGHVS and FNYEAQ. The CDR3 length is 15 residues. The V and J ends lost 5 bases and 4 bases, in that order; junction bases with no gene match: 10. CDR3 DNA sequence: TGTGCCAGCAGCCTAGACAGGGGTTCTGTGTACGAGCAGTACTTC. The encoded protein is CASSLDRGSVYEQYF.

The CDR3 DNA is TGTGCCAGCAGCTTTCCGATGGACGGGTTCGGCGAGCAGTACTTC. Its protein is CASSFPMDGFGEQYF. J is TRBJ2-7 and V is TRBV11-2; the D is unclear. The CDR3 is 15 residues long. The V gene lost 3 bases and the J gene lost 6 bases, with 18 bases spanning the gap. The germline V gene has CDR1 SGHAT and CDR2 FQNNGV.

The V call is TRBV5-1, the J call TRBJ1-4; unclear D gene. The germline CDR1 and CDR2 sequences are SGHRS and YFSETQ. V lost 3 bases and J lost 7, with 13 bases in between. CDR3 length: 14 amino acids. The CDR3 bases are TGCGCCAGCAGCTCGACGGCTCGGTCTGAAAAACTGTTTTTT. Translating gives CASSSTARSEKLFF.

The chain is built from TRBV18 and TRBJ2-1; perhaps TRBD2 as D (6 bases). V was clipped by 3 bases and J by 15 bases, with 12 bases between them. The CDR3 consists of 11 residues. CDR1 is KGHSH and CDR2 is LQKENI in the germline V gene. The CDR3 spells CASSPGTGRFF. CDR3 coding DNA: TGTGCCAGCTCACCGGGGACTGGGAGGTTCTTC.

The chain employs TRBV5-1 and TRBJ1-1, with D perhaps TRBD1 (5 bases). The CDR3 length is 15 residues. Deletions cut 4 bases from V and 0 bases from J, with 13 bases between. Germline V CDR1 and CDR2: SGHRS, YFSETQ. For the CDR3, the DNA is TGCGCCAGCAGCAGTAAGGACACCTTGAACACTGAAGCTTTCTTT. Amino acids: CASSSKDTLNTEAFF.

This sequence joins TRBV2 and TRBJ1-1; 9 bases are a match to TRBD1. V gave up 6 bases and J gave up 3 bases; unmatched junction bases: 5. CDR1 is SNHLY, CDR2 FYNNEI, per germline. This CDR3 has 14 amino acids. This CDR3 reads CASSLQGAYTEAFF. CDR3 nucleotide sequence: TGTGCCAGCAGCTTACAGGGGGCTTACACTGAAGCTTTCTTT. The full variable domain, its missing parts supplied by reference TRBV2 and TRBJ1-1, is EPEVTQTPSHQVTQMGQEVILRCVPISNHLYFYWYRQILGQKVEFLVSFYNNEISEKSEIFDDQFSVERPDGSNFTLKIRSTKLEDSAMYFCASSLQGAYTEAFFGQGTRLTVV.

The rearrangement uses TRBV30 and TRBJ1-6; D not resolved. Per germline, CDR1 GTSNPN and CDR2 SVGIG (reference sequence). The length of the CDR3 is 13 residues. V lost 0 bases and J 8 bases, leaving 8 bases between the germline ends. Here the CDR3 reads CAWSVGGDSPLHF. As DNA, the CDR3 is TGTGCCTGGAGTGTGGGTGGGGATTCACCCCTCCACTTT.

The gene calls are TRBV5-1 and TRBJ2-3; possibly TRBD1 for D (6 bases). The CDR3 is 14 residues long. Germline loops: CDR1 SGHRS, CDR2 YFSETQ. V shed 6 bases and J shed 2 bases, with 13 bases lying between them. The CDR3 DNA reads as TGCGCCAGCAAGCAGGGGTTTCCCACAGATACGCAGTATTTT. It yields the protein CASKQGFPTDTQYF.

The V and J genes are TRBV2 and TRBJ1-6, with TRBD1 matching 9 bases. The J segment lost 10 bases and the V segment lost 2 bases, leaving 9 bases of the junction unmatched. Germline V gives CDR1 SNHLY, CDR2 FYNNEI. The CDR3 is 16 amino acids. The DNA of the CDR3 is TGTGCCAGCAGTGAACGGGGGGACAGGGTGAGGTCACCCCTCCACTTT. This codes for CASSERGDRVRSPLHF.

The chain employs TRBV20-1 and TRBJ1-1; D not certain. CDR3 length equals 11 residues. Between the trimmed V and J ends, which lost 5 bases and 3 bases, there was a span of 7 bases. Germline V lookup: CDR1 DFQATT, CDR2 SNEGSKA (reference sequence). CDR3 nucleotide sequence: TGCAGTGCTTGGGCCCACACTGAAGCTTTCTTT. Translated: CSAWAHTEAFF.

The chain uses TRBV11-2 and TRBJ2-1; TRBD1 is a possible D gene (6 bases). Trimming removed 1 base from V and 0 bases from J, with 10 bases in between. The CDR3 extends over 16 amino acids. CDR1 SGHAT and CDR2 FQNNGV come from the germline V gene. CDR3 protein: CASSLATGHSYNEQFF. The DNA for the CDR3 is TGTGCCAGCAGCTTAGCGACAGGACACTCCTACAATGAGCAGTTCTTC.

The table lists this clone with a few counts. This chain uses TRBV5-1 with TRBJ1-2; no clear D. Germline V lookup: CDR1 SGHRS, CDR2 YFSETQ. Trimming removed 3 bases at V and 2 bases at J, with 8 bases between. This CDR3 contains 13 residues. The CDR3 region has the DNA TGCGCCAGCAGCTCGGACGGAAACTATGGCTACACCTTC. It translates to CASSSDGNYGYTF.

This clone was recorded once. This rearrangement joins TRBV6-5 to TRBJ2-1, with 7 bases matching TRBD2. Germline CDR1 is MNHEY and CDR2 is SVGAGI. The CDR3 runs to 15 residues. V lost 7 bases to trimming and J lost 8 bases; unmatched junction nucleotides: 14. CDR3 sequence (DNA): TGTGCCAGCACCGATGGGAGCGGGGTAATCGATGAGCAGTTCTTC. As protein: CASTDGSGVIDEQFF.

The V and J genes are TRBV7-2 and TRBJ2-1, with 9 bases identical to TRBD2. The CDR3 is 16 amino acids. V lost 1 base, J lost 7 bases, and 8 bases stayed unmatched. Germline CDR1 and CDR2: SGHTA and FQGNSA. The CDR3 coding sequence is TGTGCCAGCAGCTTAGAGGGAAAGCGGGGGGAGAATGAGCAGTTCTTC. Protein product: CASSLEGKRGENEQFF.

V is TRBV5-1 and J is TRBJ2-7; perhaps D is TRBD1 or TRBD2 (6 bases each). V was shortened by 4 bases and J by 4 bases, with 12 bases between the two germline ends. The CDR3 covers 13 residues. Germline V gene sequence: CDR1 SGHRS, CDR2 YFSETQ. The CDR3 loop reads CASSAGHLYEQYF. The DNA for the CDR3 is TGCGCCAGCAGCGCGGGACATTTATACGAGCAGTACTTC.

The gene calls are TRBV18 and TRBJ1-5, with a possible D match to TRBD1 (6 bases). The CDR3 contains 15 residues. The V and J ends lost 3 bases and 2 bases respectively, with 11 bases between them. Per the germline V gene, CDR1 is KGHSH and CDR2 is LQKENI. The CDR3 bases are TGTGCCAGCTCACCCGTTTCAGGGGGCAATCAGCCCCAGCATTTT. Translating it yields CASSPVSGGNQPQHF.

The CDR3 bases are TGTGCCAGCAGCCCCACGTGGGGCGGCCGAGAGACCCAGTACTTC. Protein sequence: CASSPTWGGRETQYF. V is TRBV6-5 and J is TRBJ2-5, with a weak D call TRBD1 (5 bases). V lost 6 bases and J 4 bases, leaving 18 bases between the germline ends. Germline-derived CDR1 and CDR2 are MNHEY and SVGAGI. The length of the CDR3 is 15 residues.

V usage is TRBV2 and J usage is TRBJ2-2; 7 bases match TRBD2. The CDR3 has 15 residues. The V gene's germline CDR1 is SNHLY and CDR2 FYNNEI. V shed 6 bases and J 7 bases; nucleotides not matched to a gene: 11. The CDR3 is CASRPLAGAGGELFF. The CDR3 DNA sequence: TGTGCCAGCAGACCCTTGGCGGGAGCCGGCGGGGAGCTGTTTTTT.

In its sample, this clone was seen once. The chain recombines TRBV4-2 with TRBJ2-7; no clear D. The CDR3 is 12 amino acids. Looked up from germline, CDR1 is LGHNA and CDR2 is YNFKEQ. Trimming cost V 0 bases and J 3 bases, with 3 bases left between them. The CDR3 DNA reads as TGTGCCAGCAGCCAAGACCTCTACGAGCAGTACTTC. It specifies CASSQDLYEQYF.

V gene TRBV2 combines with J gene TRBJ1-3; tentatively, D is TRBD1 (5 bases). From germline, CDR1 is SNHLY and CDR2 FYNNEI. V was clipped by 3 bases and J by 2 bases, with 8 bases between them. This CDR3 has 14 residues. The CDR3 loop reads CASSDRATGNTIYF. The CDR3 nucleotides are TGTGCCAGCAGTGACAGGGCTACTGGAAACACCATATATTTT. Supplemented by reference TRBV2 and TRBJ1-3, the full variable domain reads EPEVTQTPSHQVTQMGQEVILRCVPISNHLYFYWYRQILGQKVEFLVSFYNNEISEKSEIFDDQFSVERPDGSNFTLKIRSTKLEDSAMYFCASSDRATGNTIYFGEGSWLTVV.

The rearrangement links TRBV18 to TRBJ2-2; 7 bases align to TRBD2. Germline lookup yields CDR1 KGHSH and CDR2 LQKENI. The J segment lost 2 bases and the V segment lost 6 bases, leaving 6 bases of the junction unmatched. The CDR3 is 15 residues long. The CDR3 reads CASSPLADNTGELFF. CDR3 sequence (DNA): TGTGCCAGCTCTCCCCTAGCGGATAACACCGGGGAGCTGTTTTTT.

The rearrangement joins TRBV27 to TRBJ2-4, with 7 bases matching TRBD2. With V trimmed by 4 bases and J by 3 bases, 6 bases remained unmatched. CDR1 and CDR2 (germline): MNHEY, SMNVEV (reference sequence). The CDR3 length is 15 residues. The DNA of the CDR3 is TGTGCCAGCAGTTCCCTGGGGGGGGGCAAAAACATTCAGTACTTC. Encoded protein: CASSSLGGGKNIQYF.

The chain has TRBV18 and TRBJ1-2, with 7 bases identical to TRBD1. The CDR3 runs 17 residues. Germline assignment: CDR1 KGHSH and CDR2 LQKENI. Unmatched junction bases numbered 12, after V lost 5 bases and J lost 0 bases. The CDR3 nucleotides are TGTGCCAGCTCAAGCCGGGACAGCAAATTTACTAACTATGGCTACACCTTC. This codes for CASSSRDSKFTNYGYTF.

This clone has just one count. The chain recombines TRBV30 with TRBJ2-7; D is undetermined. From germline, CDR1 is GTSNPN and CDR2 SVGIG (reference sequence). Trimming shortened V by 8 bases and J by 5 bases, and 19 bases separated the two germline ends. The CDR3 spans 13 residues. CDR3 in DNA: TGTGCCGGAAGCCAGAGGAATGGCGACGAGCAGTACTTC. As protein: CAGSQRNGDEQYF.

The chain is built from TRBV28 and TRBJ2-7; D call uncertain. The CDR3 consists of 12 residues. The ends were cut back, 8 bases at V and 2 bases at J, with 10 bases in the middle. Germline CDR1 and CDR2: MDHEN and SYDVKM. The chain's CDR3 is CASQSSPYEQYF. Here the CDR3 DNA reads TGTGCCAGCCAGTCCAGCCCCTACGAGCAGTACTTC.

This CDR3 reads CASSLAGQSYGYTF. The CDR3 nucleotides read TGCGCCAGCAGCTTGGCGGGACAGAGCTATGGCTACACCTTC. The V and J genes are TRBV5-1 and TRBJ1-2; the match to TRBD1 covers 7 bases. Losses at the gene ends were 0 bases for V and 4 bases for J; bases not matched to a gene: 3. The CDR3 runs to 14 residues. Germline CDR1 SGHRS, CDR2 YFSETQ.